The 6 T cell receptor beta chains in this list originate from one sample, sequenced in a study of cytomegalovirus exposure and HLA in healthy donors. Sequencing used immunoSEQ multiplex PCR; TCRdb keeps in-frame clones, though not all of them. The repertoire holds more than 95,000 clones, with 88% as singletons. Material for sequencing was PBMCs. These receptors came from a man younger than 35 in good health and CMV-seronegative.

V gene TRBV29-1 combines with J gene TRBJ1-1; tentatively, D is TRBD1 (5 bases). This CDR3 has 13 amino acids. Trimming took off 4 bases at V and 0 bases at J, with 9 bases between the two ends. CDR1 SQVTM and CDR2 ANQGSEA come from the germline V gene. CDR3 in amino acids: CSVVRDLNTEAFF. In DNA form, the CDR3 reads TGCAGCGTTGTCCGGGACTTGAACACTGAAGCTTTCTTT.

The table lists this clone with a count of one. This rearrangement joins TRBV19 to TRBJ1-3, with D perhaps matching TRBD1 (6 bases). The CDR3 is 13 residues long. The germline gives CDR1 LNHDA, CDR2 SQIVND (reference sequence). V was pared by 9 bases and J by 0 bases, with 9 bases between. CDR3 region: CASGQSSGNTIYF. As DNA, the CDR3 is TGTGCCAGCGGACAGTCCTCTGGAAACACCATATATTTT.

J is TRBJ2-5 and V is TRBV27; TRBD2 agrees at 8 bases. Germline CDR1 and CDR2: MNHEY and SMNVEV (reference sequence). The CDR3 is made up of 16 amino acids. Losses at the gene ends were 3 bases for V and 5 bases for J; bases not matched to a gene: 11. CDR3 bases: TGTGCCAGCAGTTTTCGGTTTAGCGGGACGACGGAGACCCAGTACTTC. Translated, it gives CASSFRFSGTTETQYF.

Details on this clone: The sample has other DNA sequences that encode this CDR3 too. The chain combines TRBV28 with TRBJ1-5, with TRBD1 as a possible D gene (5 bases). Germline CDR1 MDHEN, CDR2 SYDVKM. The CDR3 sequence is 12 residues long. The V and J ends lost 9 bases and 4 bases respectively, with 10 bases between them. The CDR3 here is CASRQPNQPQHF. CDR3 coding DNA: TGTGCCAGTCGACAGCCTAATCAGCCCCAGCATTTT.

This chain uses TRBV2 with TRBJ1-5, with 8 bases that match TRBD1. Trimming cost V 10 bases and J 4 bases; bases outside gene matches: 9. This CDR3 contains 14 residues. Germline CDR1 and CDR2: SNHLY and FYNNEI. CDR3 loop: CATSDRGRNQPQHF. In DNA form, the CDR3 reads TGTGCCACCTCAGACAGGGGTCGTAATCAGCCCCAGCATTTT.

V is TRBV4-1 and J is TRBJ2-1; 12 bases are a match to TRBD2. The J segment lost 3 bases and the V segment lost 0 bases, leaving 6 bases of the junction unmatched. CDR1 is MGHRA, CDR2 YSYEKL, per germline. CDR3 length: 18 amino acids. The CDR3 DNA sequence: TGCGCCAGCAGCCAAGATCTGACTAGCGGGAGAGGCTACAATGAGCAGTTCTTC. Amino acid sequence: CASSQDLTSGRGYNEQFF.